A selection of T cell receptor beta chains follows, all from one sample in a study of beta chain features in type 1 diabetes. TCRdb keeps only in-frame clones here, not all; method: immunoSEQ multiplex PCR. The data hold almost 350,000 clones, with under 8.5% observed a single time. The sample consisted of central memory CD4+ T cells from blood. The receptors stem from a woman younger than 30 in good health. Each CDR3 is given with its conserved first and last residue. A D gene is named only where the DNA matches it firmly. Size values are once, few and many counts, or a class for expanded clones, and some rows have none.

.	.	TRBJ2-5	TRBV7-9	CASSPVSSVQETQYF	TGTGCCAGCAGCCCCGTTTCCAGCGTACAAGAGACCCAGTACTTC
TRBD2	.	TRBJ2-1	TRBV5-4	CASSRDYGPNEQFF	TGTGCCAGCAGCCGGGACTATGGGCCCAATGAGCAGTTCTTC
TRBD2	.	TRBJ2-1	TRBV11-1	CASSLALAGANGEQFF	TGTGCCAGCAGCTTGGCTCTAGCGGGAGCTAACGGTGAGCAGTTCTTC
.	few	TRBJ2-2	TRBV7-7	CAKDTGELFF	TGTGCTAAGGACACCGGGGAGCTGTTTTTT
TRBD1	few	TRBJ1-2	TRBV5-4	CASSLATGGHGYTF	TGTGCCAGCAGCTTGGCGACAGGGGGCCATGGCTACACCTTC
.	many	TRBJ2-4	TRBV27	CASSSNRVHIQYF	TGTGCCAGCAGTTCCAACAGGGTACACATTCAGTACTTC
.	few	TRBJ2-5	TRBV5-8	CASSLGVAQETQYF	TGTGCCAGCAGCTTGGGCGTCGCGCAAGAGACCCAGTACTTC
TRBD2	.	TRBJ2-2	TRBV6-5	CASSYRGGTGELFF	TGTGCCAGCAGTTACCGGGGGGGCACCGGGGAGCTGTTTTTT
TRBD2	.	TRBJ2-5	TRBV13	CASRLAGAETQYF	TGTGCCAGCAGACTAGCGGGAGCAGAGACCCAGTACTTC
.	few	TRBJ2-5	TRBV5-1	CASKGQETQYF	TGCGCCAGCAAAGGCCAAGAGACCCAGTACTTC
.	.	TRBJ1-1	TRBV28	CASFGRMNTEAFF	TGTGCCAGCTTCGGACGGATGAACACTGAAGCTTTCTTT
.	.	TRBJ2-6	TRBV28	CASSLASSGANVLTF	TGTGCCAGCAGTTTGGCCAGCTCTGGGGCCAACGTCCTGACTTTC
TRBD2	many	TRBJ2-1	TRBV11-2	CASSLRLRLAGSNEQFF	TGTGCCAGCAGCTTAAGGCTCCGACTAGCGGGGTCAAATGAGCAGTTCTTC
.	.	TRBJ2-4	TRBV5-4	CASSTGQAKNIQYF	TGTGCCAGCAGCACCGGACAGGCCAAAAACATTCAGTACTTC
.	.	TRBJ2-1	TRBV7-2	CASSLAFEQFF	TGTGCCAGCAGCTTAGCTTTTGAGCAGTTCTTC
.	few	TRBJ2-1	TRBV7-6	CASSLEGSQFF	TGTGCCAGCAGCTTAGAGGGCTCCCAGTTCTTC